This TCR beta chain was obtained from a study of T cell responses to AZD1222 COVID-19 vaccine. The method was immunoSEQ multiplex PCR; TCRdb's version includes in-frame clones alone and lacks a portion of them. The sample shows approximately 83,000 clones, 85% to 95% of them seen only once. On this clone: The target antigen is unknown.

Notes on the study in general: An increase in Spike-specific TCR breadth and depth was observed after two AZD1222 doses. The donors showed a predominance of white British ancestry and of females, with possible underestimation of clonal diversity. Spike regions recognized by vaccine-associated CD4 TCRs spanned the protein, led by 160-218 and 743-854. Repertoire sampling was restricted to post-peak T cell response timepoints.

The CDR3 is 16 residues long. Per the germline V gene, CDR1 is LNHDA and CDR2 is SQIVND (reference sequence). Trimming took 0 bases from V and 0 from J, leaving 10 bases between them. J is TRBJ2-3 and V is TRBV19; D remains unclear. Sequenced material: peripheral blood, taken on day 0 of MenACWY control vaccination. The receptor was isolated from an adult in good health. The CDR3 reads CASSIEAELSTDTQYF. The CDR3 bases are TGTGCCAGTAGTATAGAGGCAGAGCTAAGCACAGATACGCAGTATTTT.